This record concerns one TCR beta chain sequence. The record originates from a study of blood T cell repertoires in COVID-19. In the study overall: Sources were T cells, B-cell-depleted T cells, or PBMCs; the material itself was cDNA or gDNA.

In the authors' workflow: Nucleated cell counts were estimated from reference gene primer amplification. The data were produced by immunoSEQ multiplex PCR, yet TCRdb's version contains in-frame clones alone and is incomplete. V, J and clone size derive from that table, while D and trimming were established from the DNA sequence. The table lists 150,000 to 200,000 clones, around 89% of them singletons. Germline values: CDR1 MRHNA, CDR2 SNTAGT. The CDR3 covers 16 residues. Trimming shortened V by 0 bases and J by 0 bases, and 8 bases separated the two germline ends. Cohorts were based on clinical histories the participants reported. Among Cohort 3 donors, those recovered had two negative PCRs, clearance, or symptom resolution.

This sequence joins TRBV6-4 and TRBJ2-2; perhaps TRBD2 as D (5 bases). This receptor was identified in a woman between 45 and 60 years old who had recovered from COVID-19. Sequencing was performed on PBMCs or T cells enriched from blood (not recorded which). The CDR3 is CASSDSERTNTGELFF. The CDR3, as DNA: TGTGCCAGCAGTGACTCTGAGCGGACGAACACCGGGGAGCTGTTTTTT.